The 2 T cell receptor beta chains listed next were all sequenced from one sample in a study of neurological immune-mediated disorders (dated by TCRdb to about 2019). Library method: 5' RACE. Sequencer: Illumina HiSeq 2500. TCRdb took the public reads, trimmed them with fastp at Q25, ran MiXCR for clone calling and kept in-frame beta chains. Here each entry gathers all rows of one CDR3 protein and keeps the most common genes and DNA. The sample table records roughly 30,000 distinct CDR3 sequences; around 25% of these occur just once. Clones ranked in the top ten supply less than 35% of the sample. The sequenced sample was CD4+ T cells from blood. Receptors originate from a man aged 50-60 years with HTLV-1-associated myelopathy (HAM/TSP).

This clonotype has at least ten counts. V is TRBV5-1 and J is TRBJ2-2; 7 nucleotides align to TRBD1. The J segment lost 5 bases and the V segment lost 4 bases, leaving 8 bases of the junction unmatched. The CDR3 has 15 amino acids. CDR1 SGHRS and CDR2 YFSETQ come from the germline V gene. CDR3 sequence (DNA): TGCGCCAGCAGCGGACGGACAGGTGAAACCGGGGAGCTGTTTTTT. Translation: CASSGRTGETGELFF.

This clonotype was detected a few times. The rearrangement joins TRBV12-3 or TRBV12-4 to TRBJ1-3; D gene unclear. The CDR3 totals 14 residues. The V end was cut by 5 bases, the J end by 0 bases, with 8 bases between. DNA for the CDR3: TGTGCCAGCAGTCAGGCATCCTCTGGAAACACCATATATTTT. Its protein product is CASSQASSGNTIYF.